The 29 T cell receptor beta chains presented below share a single source sample, sequenced in a study of vaccination effects on CD4 cells after COVID-19 (dated by TCRdb to between 2021 and 2024). Their antigens remain unidentified. To identify antigen-specific CD4+ T cell clonotypes by their expansion, the ViraFEST assay first stimulated PBMC with viral peptide pools and then applied TCR sequencing. After 10 days of culture, CD4+ T cells were isolated with the EasySep CD4+ T cell isolation kit. Convalescent patients had PCR-confirmed SARS-CoV-2 infection between March and December 2020, before Alpha, Beta and Delta variants emerged in the United States. Preparation of the library involved the immunoSEQ multiplex PCR assay. In TCRdb, the immuneACCESS table is reduced to in-frame sequences with V and J assigned. These tables do not hold every clone; where another copy was compared, an unresolved V gene accounts for under half, and the others remain unexplained. The sample table lists tens of thousands of clones, roughly 73% of them with a count of one. The ten largest clones capture 30% to 40% of the sample.

The starting material was CD4+ T cells from PBMCs cultured with a peptide pool, obtained before COVID-19 vaccination. These receptors all stem from a human donor who had a prior SARS-CoV-2 infection.

The chain combines TRBV2 with TRBJ2-4; D remains unclear. The V gene's germline CDR1 is SNHLY and CDR2 FYNNEI. The CDR3 loop spans 17 amino acids. Trimming shortened V by 8 bases and J by 0 bases, and 20 bases separated the two germline ends. As DNA, the CDR3 is TGTGCCAGCTCCCGCGAAGGCCTTGATAGAGCCAAAAACATTCAGTACTTC. Protein: CASSREGLDRAKNIQYF.

In its sample, this clone was seen once. The chain couples TRBV2 to TRBJ2-5; the D gene is possibly TRBD2 (6 bases). Germline V gene data show CDR1 as SNHLY and CDR2 as FYNNEI. CDR3 size: 12 residues. Between the trimmed V and J ends, which lost 7 bases and 4 bases, there was a span of 10 bases. CDR3 in DNA: TGTGCCAGCACGGGGGAATCAGAGACCCAGTACTTC. Amino acid sequence: CASTGESETQYF.

The J gene is TRBJ2-1, the V gene TRBV5-1, with a tentative D call TRBD2 (5 bases). The length of the CDR3 is 13 residues. The V end lost 2 bases, the J end lost 7 bases, and 10 bases lay between the germline ends. CDR1 SGHRS and CDR2 YFSETQ come from the germline V gene. The CDR3 nucleotides are TGCGCCAGCAGCTTCAACCCGGGGAATGAGCAGTTCTTC. It yields the protein CASSFNPGNEQFF.

This chain uses TRBV5-1 with TRBJ2-1, with a tentative D call TRBD2 (6 bases). V dropped 1 base and J dropped 4 bases, with 9 bases sitting between them. This CDR3 contains 14 residues. Germline values: CDR1 SGHRS, CDR2 YFSETQ. CDR3 sequence reads: CASSLRETYNEQFF. Here the CDR3 DNA reads TGCGCCAGCAGCTTGCGGGAGACATACAATGAGCAGTTCTTC.

The chain uses TRBV9 and TRBJ2-7; the D is unclear. Trimming stripped 0 bases from V and 6 bases from J, with 10 bases between. Germline lookup yields CDR1 SGDLS and CDR2 YYNGEE. CDR3 length: 13 amino acids. CDR3 nucleotide sequence: TGTGCCAGCAGCGTAGATCATCCCTCCGAGCAGTACTTC. Its protein product is CASSVDHPSEQYF. Complete variable domain (other parts from reference TRBV9 and TRBJ2-7): DSGVTQTPKHLITATGQRVTLRCSPRSGDLSVYWYQQSLDQGLQFLIQYYNGEERAKGNILERFSAQQFPDLHSELNLSSLELGDSALYFCASSVDHPSEQYFGPGTRLTVT.

The chain couples TRBV5-4 to TRBJ2-1; D unresolved. Germline lookup yields CDR1 SGHNT and CDR2 YYREEE (reference sequence). The CDR3 has 13 residues. Trimming removed 0 bases at V and 5 bases at J, with 6 bases between. The chain's CDR3 is CASSLVSNNEQFF. The CDR3 DNA reads TGTGCCAGCAGCTTGGTGTCGAACAATGAGCAGTTCTTC.

This clone was recorded once. This chain connects TRBV11-2 to TRBJ2-7; D gene uncertain. The CDR3 consists of 14 residues. The germline V and J ends were trimmed by 2 bases and 2 bases, with 10 bases remaining between them. Germline CDR1 SGHAT, CDR2 FQNNGV. CDR3 nucleotides: TGTGCCAGCAGCTTAAGGTTACCGACCTACGAGCAGTACTTC. Protein sequence: CASSLRLPTYEQYF.

The chain couples TRBV12-5 to TRBJ2-5; TRBD1 is a possible D gene (6 bases). V shed 7 bases and J shed 5 bases, with 17 bases lying between them. The CDR3 is made up of 14 amino acids. CDR1 is LGHNT, CDR2 FRNRAP, per germline. CDR3 amino acids: CASATAGALETQYF. The DNA for the CDR3 is TGTGCTAGTGCCACTGCAGGGGCCCTGGAGACCCAGTACTTC. The complete variable domain, with remaining parts taken from reference TRBV12-5 and TRBJ2-5, reads DARVTQTPRHKVTEMGQEVTMRCQPILGHNTVFWYRQTMMQGLELLAYFRNRAPLDDSGMPKDRFSAEMPDATLATLKIQPSEPRDSAVYFCASATAGALETQYFGPGTRLLVL.

The chain carries TRBV9 and TRBJ2-3; D is unclear. This CDR3 is built from 12 residues. Germline lookup yields CDR1 SGDLS and CDR2 YYNGEE. V lost 3 bases and J 3 bases, leaving 5 bases between the germline ends. CDR3 protein: CASSGGTDTQYF. In nucleotides, the CDR3 is TGTGCCAGCAGCGGTGGGACAGATACGCAGTATTTT.

A few counts support this clone. The chain recombines TRBV10-3 with TRBJ2-7, with D possibly being TRBD2 (6 bases). The V end was cut by 0 bases, the J end by 2 bases, with 11 bases between. This CDR3 is built from 15 residues. Looked up from germline, CDR1 is ENHRY and CDR2 is SYGVKD. The CDR3 loop is CAISESEGNPYEQYF. Written as DNA, the CDR3 is TGTGCCATCAGTGAGTCGGAGGGAAACCCCTACGAGCAGTACTTC.

The rearrangement links TRBV30 to TRBJ1-4, with a tentative D call TRBD1 (6 bases). V lost 0 bases and J 8 bases, leaving 13 bases between the germline ends. Germline V gene sequence: CDR1 GTSNPN, CDR2 SVGIG (reference sequence). The CDR3 totals 14 residues. The CDR3, as DNA: TGTGCCTGGAGTGTACCGGGGGCTCGAGAAAAACTGTTTTTT. Amino acid sequence: CAWSVPGAREKLFF.

The chain couples TRBV30 to TRBJ1-2; D is possibly TRBD1 (5 bases). The CDR3 extends over 12 amino acids. The V gene's germline CDR1 is GTSNPN and CDR2 SVGIG (reference sequence). Trimming took 2 bases from V and 8 from J, leaving 12 bases between them. CDR3 in DNA: TGTGCCTGGAGTAGGGGACCTTTGGGCTACACCTTC. As protein: CAWSRGPLGYTF.

This chain uses TRBV5-1 with TRBJ2-3, with a possible D match to TRBD2 (5 bases). The CDR3 totals 16 residues. The V end was cut by 5 bases, the J end by 0 bases, with 16 bases between. The germline V gene encodes CDR1 SGHRS and CDR2 YFSETQ. This CDR3 is CASRRAGLWSTDTQYF. The CDR3, as DNA: TGCGCCAGCAGGAGGGCTGGGCTCTGGAGCACAGATACGCAGTATTTT.

The chain has TRBV6-5 and TRBJ2-5; D gene ambiguous. Trimming removed 7 bases from V and 2 bases from J, with 14 bases in between. In germline, CDR1 is MNHEY, CDR2 SVGAGI. This CDR3 spans 14 amino acids. The CDR3 loop reads CASNSYSGQETQYF. In DNA form, the CDR3 reads TGTGCCAGCAACTCATATTCCGGGCAAGAGACCCAGTACTTC.

This clone has only a few counts. The chain joins TRBV4-1 to TRBJ2-3, with D perhaps matching TRBD1 or TRBD2 (5 bases each). Trimming stripped 1 base from V and 6 bases from J, with 26 bases between. CDR3 length: 19 amino acids. CDR1 and CDR2 (germline): MGHRA, YSYEKL. The CDR3 DNA reads as TGCGCCAGCAGCCAAGTCGGTAAACTCGGGGCCTTATCGTTGGATACGCAGTATTTT. This translates into CASSQVGKLGALSLDTQYF.

This chain uses TRBV2 with TRBJ2-5; D is unclear. This CDR3 spans 16 amino acids. Germline CDR1 SNHLY, CDR2 FYNNEI. V gave up 5 bases and J gave up 5 bases, with 21 bases separating them. The CDR3 DNA reads as TGTGCCAGCAGTATGGTAGGAGATCGGGCTTTGGAGACCCAGTACTTC. This encodes CASSMVGDRALETQYF.

V and J are TRBV27 and TRBJ1-1, with 8 bases that match TRBD1. Germline values: CDR1 MNHEY, CDR2 SMNVEV (reference sequence). V lost 6 bases to trimming and J lost 3 bases; unmatched junction nucleotides: 3. The CDR3 is 13 residues long. The CDR3 here is CASRATGDTEAFF. The DNA of the CDR3 is TGTGCCAGCAGAGCGACAGGGGACACTGAAGCTTTCTTT.

The genes are TRBV7-8 and TRBJ2-2; 9 nucleotides line up with TRBD2. CDR1 is SGHVS and CDR2 is FQNEAQ in the germline V gene. Losses at the gene ends were 5 bases for V and 6 bases for J; bases not matched to a gene: 10. The CDR3 runs 16 residues. CDR3 region: CASSSKRGVPAGELFF. CDR3 in DNA: TGTGCCAGCAGCAGTAAGCGGGGGGTCCCGGCCGGGGAGCTGTTTTTT.

This clone was detected only once. This sequence joins TRBV5-4 and TRBJ2-5, with 9 bases aligning to TRBD2. The ends lost 1 base at V and 5 bases at J; junction bases unmatched: 3. The CDR3 consists of 14 residues. Germline values: CDR1 SGHNT, CDR2 YYREEE (reference sequence). In DNA, the CDR3 is TGTGCCAGCAGCTTGAGCCTAGCGGGGGAGACCCAGTACTTC. Amino acid sequence: CASSLSLAGETQYF.

The V and J genes are TRBV29-1 and TRBJ1-1; D is undetermined. CDR3 length: 14 amino acids. The V gene's germline CDR1 is SQVTM and CDR2 ANQGSEA. With 5 bases removed from V and 7 bases from J, the gap between germline ends came to 20 bases. CDR3 DNA: TGCAGCGTTACCGGGCTTCAGCGAGGCGGTGAAGCTTTCTTT. The encoded protein is CSVTGLQRGGEAFF.

The table lists this clone with a count of one. The chain combines TRBV4-1 with TRBJ1-3; weak D call: TRBD1 (5 bases). Per the germline V gene, CDR1 is MGHRA and CDR2 is YSYEKL. Trimming cost V 5 bases and J 2 bases, with 13 bases left between them. This CDR3 is built from 15 residues. In nucleotides, the CDR3 is TGCGCCAGCAGCTCCCCAGGGCAAACTGGAAACACCATATATTTT. Translation: CASSSPGQTGNTIYF.

This clone was recorded only once. The chain links TRBV7-9 to TRBJ1-2, with a possible D match to TRBD1 (5 bases). Germline-derived CDR1 and CDR2 are SEHNR and FQNEAQ (reference sequence). The CDR3 runs to 16 residues. V lost 3 bases, J lost 7 bases, and 21 bases lay in between. As DNA, the CDR3 is TGTGCCAGCAGCTTTAATTTGCGGGGTCAGGGTTTTGGCTACACCTTC. Translated: CASSFNLRGQGFGYTF.

A few counts support this clone. This sequence joins TRBV29-1 and TRBJ2-2, with TRBD2 matching over 8 bases. Trimming removed 6 bases from V and 5 bases from J; junction bases left unmatched: 14. The V gene's germline CDR1 is SQVTM and CDR2 ANQGSEA. The CDR3 is 16 amino acids. The CDR3 DNA sequence: TGCAGCGTCGCAGGGACTAGGGGGATGGGGACCGGGGAGCTGTTTTTT. As protein: CSVAGTRGMGTGELFF.

The V gene is TRBV24-1, the J gene TRBJ1-4; 11 bases are shared with TRBD1. Germline V CDR1 and CDR2: KGHDR, SFDVKD. CDR3 size: 18 residues. J lost 3 bases, V lost 7 bases, and 12 bases had no gene match. CDR3 bases: TGTGCCACCAGCCGGGACAGGGGGGTTCTTGTGCCTAATGAAAAACTGTTTTTT. Amino acids: CATSRDRGVLVPNEKLFF.

The rearrangement joins TRBV23-1 to TRBJ2-6; D is uncertain. TRBV23-1 is placed among ORFs of uncertain function. This CDR3 contains 18 residues. V was pared by 0 bases and J by 2 bases, with 14 bases between. The CDR3 loop is CASSQSITEGTGANVLTF. The CDR3 DNA sequence: TGCGCCAGCAGTCAATCGATAACGGAAGGAACTGGGGCCAACGTCCTGACTTTC.

The chain links TRBV12-5 to TRBJ1-3; D uncertain. The germline V gene encodes CDR1 LGHNT and CDR2 FRNRAP. There are 20 residues in the CDR3. The ends were cut back, 5 bases at V and 1 base at J, with 27 bases in the middle. DNA for the CDR3: TGTGCTAGTGGTCCCCATTACCGCGGAGGTTTAAAGTCGTCTGGAAACACCATATATTTT. It is translated as CASGPHYRGGLKSSGNTIYF.

V gene TRBV7-8 combines with J gene TRBJ1-6; D ambiguous. Germline lookup yields CDR1 SGHVS and CDR2 FQNEAQ. The CDR3 consists of 13 residues. Trimming left V 6 bases short and J 8 bases short, with 11 bases between. This CDR3 is CASSSFMDSPLHF. DNA for the CDR3: TGTGCCAGCAGTTCATTCATGGATTCACCCCTCCACTTT. Together with reference TRBV7-8 and TRBJ1-6, the CDR3 gives the full variable domain: GAGVSQSPRYKVAKRGQDVALRCDPISGHVSLFWYQQALGQGPEFLTYFQNEAQLDKSGLPSDRFFAERPEGSVSTLKIQRTQQEDSAVYLCASSSFMDSPLHFGNGTRLTVT.

The V gene is TRBV7-2, the J gene TRBJ2-7, with a possible D match to TRBD1 (6 bases). Germline V gene lookup returns CDR1 SGHTA and CDR2 FQGNSA. This CDR3 region has 13 residues. Trimming removed 2 bases at V and 5 bases at J, with 10 bases between. The chain's CDR3 is CASSLLWGHEQYF. CDR3 bases: TGTGCCAGCAGCTTATTGTGGGGGCACGAGCAGTACTTC. The variable domain in full, with the rest retrieved from reference TRBV7-2 and TRBJ2-7, is GAGVSQSPSNKVTEKGKDVELRCDPISGHTALYWYRQSLGQGLEFLIYFQGNSAPDKSGLPSDRFSAERTGGSVSTLTIQRTQQEDSAVYLCASSLLWGHEQYFGPGTRLTVT.

This clone was observed a single time. The gene calls are TRBV23-1 and TRBJ2-7; the D gene is possibly TRBD1 (6 bases). TRBV23-1 is sorted into the ORF group, with uncertain function. V was cut by 4 bases and J by 3 bases, with 16 bases left in between. This CDR3 is built from 15 residues. CDR3 region: CASSPLSGEGYEQYF. The CDR3 nucleotides read TGCGCCAGCAGTCCCCTTTCAGGGGAAGGCTACGAGCAGTACTTC.